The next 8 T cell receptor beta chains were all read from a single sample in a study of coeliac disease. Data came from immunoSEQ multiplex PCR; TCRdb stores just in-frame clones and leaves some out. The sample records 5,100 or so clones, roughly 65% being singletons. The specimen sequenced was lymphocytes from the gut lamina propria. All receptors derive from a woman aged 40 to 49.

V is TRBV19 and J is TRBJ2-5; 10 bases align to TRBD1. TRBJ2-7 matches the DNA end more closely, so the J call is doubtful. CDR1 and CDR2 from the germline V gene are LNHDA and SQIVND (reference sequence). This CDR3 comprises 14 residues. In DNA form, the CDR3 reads TGTGCCAGTAGTCGCGGACAGGGGGCCTACGAGCAGTACTTC. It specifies CASSRGQGAYEQYF.

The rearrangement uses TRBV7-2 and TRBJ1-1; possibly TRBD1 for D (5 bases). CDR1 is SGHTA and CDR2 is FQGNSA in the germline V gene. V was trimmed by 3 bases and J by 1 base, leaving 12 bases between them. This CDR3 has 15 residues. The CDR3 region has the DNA TGTGCCAGCAGCTTTGCGGGGGGGGAGAACACTGAAGCTTTCTTT. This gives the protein CASSFAGGENTEAFF.

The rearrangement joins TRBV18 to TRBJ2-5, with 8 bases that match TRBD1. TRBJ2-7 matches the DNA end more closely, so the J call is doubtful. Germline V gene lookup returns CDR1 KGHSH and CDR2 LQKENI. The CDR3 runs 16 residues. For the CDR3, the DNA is TGTGCCAGCTCACCACCCGAAACAGGGGGTGACTACGAGCAGTACTTC. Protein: CASSPPETGGDYEQYF.

For the CDR3, the DNA is TGTGGCAGCAGAACGAAGATAACACAAAGTCGGGCCAACGTCCTGACTTTC. Its translation is CGSRTKITQSRANVLTF. The chain couples TRBV8-2 to TRBJ2-6; the D call TRBD1 from the table was never checked on the DNA. TRBV8-2 is annotated as a pseudogene. This CDR3 region has 17 residues.

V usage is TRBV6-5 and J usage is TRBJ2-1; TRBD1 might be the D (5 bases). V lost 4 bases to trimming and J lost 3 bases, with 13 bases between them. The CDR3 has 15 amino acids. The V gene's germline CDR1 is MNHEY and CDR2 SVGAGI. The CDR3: CASSLDSLGYNEQFF. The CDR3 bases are TGTGCCAGCAGTTTAGACAGCCTGGGCTACAATGAGCAGTTCTTC.

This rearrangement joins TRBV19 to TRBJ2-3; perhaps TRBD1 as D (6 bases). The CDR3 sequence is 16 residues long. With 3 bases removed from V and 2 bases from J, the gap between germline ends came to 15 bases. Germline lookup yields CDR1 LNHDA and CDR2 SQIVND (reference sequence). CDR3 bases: TGTGCCAGTAGTATTACCGCAGGGGCTAACACAGATACGCAGTATTTT. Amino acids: CASSITAGANTDTQYF.

The CDR3 region has the DNA TGCAGTGCTAGACACTTCAATGAGCAGTTCTTC. Amino acid sequence: CSARHFNEQFF. V and J are TRBV20-1 and TRBJ2-1; D is ambiguous. The CDR3 is 11 residues long. V was cut by 2 bases and J by 6 bases, with 5 bases left in between. Germline V gene sequence: CDR1 DFQATT, CDR2 SNEGSKA (reference sequence).

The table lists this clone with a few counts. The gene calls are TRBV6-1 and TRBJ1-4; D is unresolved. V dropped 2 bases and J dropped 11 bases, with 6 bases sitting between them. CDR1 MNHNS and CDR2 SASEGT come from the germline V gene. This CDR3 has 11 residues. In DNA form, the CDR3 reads TGTGCCAGCAGTGAACTAAAGAAACTGTTTTTT. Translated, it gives CASSELKKLFF.